This T cell receptor (beta chain) appears in the sequencing data of a study of blood T cell repertoires in COVID-19. Study-level background: Samples representing acute and convalescent COVID-19 were sourced from the United States, Italy and Spain. T cells, B-cell-depleted T cells, or PBMCs supplied cDNA or gDNA.

In the original analysis: Amplification from reference gene primers served as the basis for estimated nucleated cell counts. Clones were sequenced by immunoSEQ multiplex PCR, and TCRdb holds only the in-frame ones, with some missing. V and J calls and clone size are those listed in that table; D and trimming were worked out from the DNA. Found here are under 300,000 clones, about 90% of them singletons; the top ten hold 3.3%. About this clone: The junction shows a germline mismatch at one end, possibly a read error.

Participants were aged about 18 to 100 years, lived in under 25 US areas, and enrolled virtually. The CDR3 sequence is 16 residues long. Germline CDR1 is SSHAT and CDR2 is FNYEAQ (reference sequence). Sequenced material: PBMCs or T cells enriched from blood (not recorded which). The chain carries TRBV7-7 and TRBJ2-3; D perhaps matches TRBD2 (5 bases). This clonotype was obtained from a woman aged 40 to 50 with acute COVID-19. The CDR3 sequence is CASSLAQGSGRDTQYF. The CDR3 DNA reads as TGTGCTAGCAGCTTGGCCCAAGGGAGTGGTAGAGATACGCAGTATTTT. Combining the CDR3 with reference TRBV7-7 and TRBJ2-3 gives the whole variable domain GAGVSQSPRYKVTKRGQDVTLRCDPISSHATLYWYQQALGQGPEFLTYFNYEAQPDKSGLPSDRFSAERPEGSISTLTIQRTEQRDSAMYRCASSLAQGSGRDTQYFGPGTRLTVL.